The subject of this entry is one T cell receptor (beta chain). What it binds is not known. Germline CDR1 reads SGHRS; CDR2 reads YFSETQ. The CDR3 consists of 15 residues. Trimming stripped 0 bases from V and 0 bases from J, with 7 bases between. Generated by immunoSEQ multiplex PCR, the TCRdb table keeps only in-frame clones and is missing some. The data show 95,000 to 120,000 clones, approximately 89% seen once. The source of the sample is a study of OX40 agonist ivuxolimab in advanced cancers. Study-wide points: Clonal expansion from baseline to week 6 occurred in both CD4+ and CD8+ T cells. Mean expanded clone counts were higher in CD8+ than CD4+ T cells.

The rearrangement uses TRBV5-1 and TRBJ2-1; D is unresolved. The sample in question was CD4+ or CD8+ T cells sorted from blood, obtained in a trial of the OX40 agonist ivuxolimab. The sequence was obtained from an adult with an advanced solid tumor such as melanoma, head and neck, liver or kidney cancer. As DNA, the CDR3 is TGCGCCAGCAGCTTGGCGAGGCCCTCCTACAATGAGCAGTTCTTC. This translates into CASSLARPSYNEQFF.